Listed below are T cell receptor beta chains from one sample, sequenced in a study of T-cell reconstitution after alpha-beta-depleted transplantation in children. MiXCR was run by TCRdb on the PCR reads, yielding one entry per CDR3 protein. The table lists around 480,000 distinct CDR3 sequences, 30% to 35% of them singletons. Sequences were derived from PBMCs from the stem cell graft donor, sampled from the stem cell graft. The receptors come from a human donor who donated a stem cell graft to a child with aplastic anemia. Both conserved end residues are part of each CDR3. The D gene is left open where the match is weak. Only part of the rows carry a size: once, few, many, or a class if the clone is expanded.

d_call	clone_size	v_call	j_call	cdr3_aa	cdr3_nt
TRBD1	NA	TRBV6-1	TRBJ2-5	CASNQQGARETQYF	TGTGCCAGCAACCAACAGGGGGCCCGAGAGACCCAGTACTTC
NA	few	TRBV11-1	TRBJ1-4	CASSLFGGILLRGTNEKLFF	TGTGCCAGCAGCTTATTTGGGGGAATTTTATTACGGGGAACTAATGAAAAACTGTTTTTT
NA	medium-sized	TRBV5-4	TRBJ2-7	CASSLGGAEQYF	TGTGCCAGCAGCTTAGGTGGGGCCGAGCAGTACTTC
TRBD2	NA	TRBV9	TRBJ2-5	CASSDIPGLAVRETQYF	TGTGCCAGCAGCGATATCCCGGGACTAGCGGTGAGGGAGACCCAGTACTTC
NA	NA	TRBV6-5	TRBJ2-7	CASSSGRSHEQYF	TGTGCCAGCAGTTCTGGACGCTCCCACGAGCAGTACTTC
NA	NA	TRBV29-1	TRBJ2-3	CSAGEDRASTQYF	TGCAGCGCGGGGGAAGACAGGGCGAGCACGCAGTATTTT
NA	few	TRBV5-4	TRBJ2-5	CASSSGGAQETQYF	TGTGCCAGCAGCTCCGGGGGAGCCCAAGAGACCCAGTACTTC
TRBD1	NA	TRBV10-3	TRBJ2-7	CAISESIQGVLYEQYF	TGTGCCATCAGTGAGTCGATCCAGGGGGTACTCTACGAGCAGTACTTC
TRBD2	few	TRBV20-1	TRBJ2-5	CSARARLGRAMETQYF	TGCAGTGCTAGAGCCCGTTTGGGGAGGGCCATGGAGACCCAGTACTTC
TRBD2	few	TRBV20-1	TRBJ2-3	CSAKKGLAGSTDTQYF	TGCAGTGCCAAAAAGGGACTAGCGGGGAGCACAGATACGCAGTATTTT
NA	few	TRBV12-3/TRBV12-4	TRBJ2-2	CASSSLLSGELFF	TGTGCCAGCAGTTCCCTGCTCAGCGGGGAGCTGTTTTTT
NA	NA	TRBV18	TRBJ1-1	CASSPPPANTEAFF	TGTGCCAGCTCACCACCGCCGGCGAACACTGAAGCTTTCTTT
NA	NA	TRBV20-1	TRBJ2-5	CSARGVRAGTQYF	TGCAGTGCTAGAGGGGTCAGGGCTGGGACCCAGTACTTC
TRBD1	few	TRBV18	TRBJ2-1	CASSPFASGTGIYEQFF	TGTGCCAGCTCCCCATTCGCCTCCGGGACAGGGATTTATGAGCAGTTCTTC
NA	NA	TRBV6-2/TRBV6-3	TRBJ1-5	CASSYSGRGPSGNQPQHF	TGTGCCAGCAGTTACTCGGGCAGGGGACCTTCCGGCAATCAGCCCCAGCATTTT
NA	NA	TRBV15	TRBJ2-7	CATSRGMGRDHIYEQYF	TGTGCCACCAGCAGAGGTATGGGACGCGATCATATCTACGAGCAGTACTTC
TRBD2	few	TRBV7-2	TRBJ2-5	CASSPPSGKVGETQYF	TGTGCCAGCAGCCCACCTAGCGGGAAGGTGGGAGAGACCCAGTACTTC
TRBD2	few	TRBV11-3	TRBJ2-1	CASSQTSGRTGWEFF	TGTGCCAGCAGCCAGACTAGCGGGAGGACCGGATGGGAGTTCTTC
NA	NA	TRBV7-2	TRBJ1-1	CASSLEGTPNTEAFF	TGTGCCAGCAGCTTAGAGGGAACCCCAAACACTGAAGCTTTCTTT
TRBD1	NA	TRBV5-1	TRBJ2-3	CASSFPQGSDTQYF	TGCGCCAGCAGCTTTCCACAGGGGTCAGATACGCAGTATTTT
TRBD2	NA	TRBV4-3	TRBJ2-1	CASSQDQGSGAYNEQFF	TGCGCCAGCAGCCAAGATCAAGGTAGCGGGGCATACAATGAGCAGTTCTTC
TRBD2	NA	TRBV20-1	TRBJ2-1	CSARYGLAEGQFF	TGCAGTGCTAGATATGGGCTAGCGGAAGGGCAGTTCTTC
NA	NA	TRBV11-2	TRBJ2-1	CASSLESPVGEQFF	TGTGCCAGCAGCTTAGAATCCCCCGTTGGTGAGCAGTTCTTC
NA	NA	TRBV4-3	TRBJ2-1	CASSQAGLQGAGNEQFF	TGCGCCAGCAGCCAAGCCGGACTACAGGGCGCGGGCAATGAGCAGTTCTTC